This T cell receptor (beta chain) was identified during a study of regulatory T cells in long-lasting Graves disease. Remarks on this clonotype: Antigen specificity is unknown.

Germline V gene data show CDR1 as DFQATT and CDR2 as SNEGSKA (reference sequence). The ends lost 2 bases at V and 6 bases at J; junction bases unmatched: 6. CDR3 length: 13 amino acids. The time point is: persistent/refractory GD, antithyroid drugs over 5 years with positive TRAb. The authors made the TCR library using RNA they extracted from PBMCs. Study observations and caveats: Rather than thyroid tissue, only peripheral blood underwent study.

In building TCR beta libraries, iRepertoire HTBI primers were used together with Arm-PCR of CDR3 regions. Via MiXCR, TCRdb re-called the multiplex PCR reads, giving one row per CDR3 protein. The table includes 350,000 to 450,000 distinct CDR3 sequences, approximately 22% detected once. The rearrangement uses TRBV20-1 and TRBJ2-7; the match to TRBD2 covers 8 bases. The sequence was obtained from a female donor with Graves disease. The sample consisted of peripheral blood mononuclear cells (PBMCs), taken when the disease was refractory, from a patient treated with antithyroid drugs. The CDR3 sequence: CSARIAGYGEQYF. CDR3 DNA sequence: TGCAGTGCTAGAATAGCGGGATACGGCGAGCAGTACTTC.